These T cell receptor beta chains were read from a single sample in a study of read filtering for tumor transcriptome and immune sequencing. TCRdb reanalysed the reads using MiXCR and keeps one entry per CDR3 protein. The data hold some 6,100 distinct CDR3 sequences, with around 22% observed a single time. Sequencing was done on a sample of a population of CD138-negative cells sorted from bone marrow. The source is a donor aged 40 or over with multiple myeloma. Both conserved end residues are part of each CDR3. Each record gives: J gene, D gene, V gene, clone size, CDR3 protein, CDR3 DNA. The D gene is left open where the match is weak. Expanded clones get a size class; other rows say once, few or many, or leave the size out.

j_gene: TRBJ2-7; d_gene: TRBD1; v_gene: TRBV6-2/TRBV6-3; abundance: many; CDR3aa: CASSFIQGAYEQYF; CDR3nt: TGTGCCAGCAGTTTCATACAGGGGGCATACGAGCAGTACTTC
j_gene: TRBJ2-3; d_gene: -; v_gene: TRBV12-3/TRBV12-4; abundance: many; CDR3aa: CASIPGTDTQYF; CDR3nt: TGTGCCAGCATTCCAGGGACAGATACGCAGTATTTT
j_gene: TRBJ2-7; d_gene: -; v_gene: TRBV7-9; abundance: many; CDR3aa: CASSLSPSYEQYF; CDR3nt: TGTGCCAGCAGCTTAAGTCCCTCCTACGAGCAGTACTTC
j_gene: TRBJ2-1; d_gene: -; v_gene: TRBV2; abundance: medium-sized; CDR3aa: CASSDPLGKSYNEQFF; CDR3nt: TGTGCCAGCAGCGACCCCTTGGGGAAGTCCTACAATGAGCAGTTCTTC
j_gene: TRBJ2-3; d_gene: -; v_gene: TRBV29-1; abundance: -; CDR3aa: CSVWQGGDTQYF; CDR3nt: TGCAGCGTCTGGCAGGGGGGGGATACGCAGTATTTT
j_gene: TRBJ2-3; d_gene: -; v_gene: TRBV20-1; abundance: many; CDR3aa: CSARAGGPDTQYF; CDR3nt: TGCAGTGCTAGAGCTGGGGGGCCAGATACGCAGTATTTT
j_gene: TRBJ2-6; d_gene: -; v_gene: TRBV27; abundance: many; CDR3aa: CASSADVPSGANVLTF; CDR3nt: TGTGCCAGCAGTGCGGACGTTCCCTCTGGGGCCAACGTCCTGACTTTC
j_gene: TRBJ2-2; d_gene: -; v_gene: TRBV10-3; abundance: medium-sized; CDR3aa: CAISEGPRQEVTGELFF; CDR3nt: TGTGCCATCAGTGAGGGCCCCCGACAGGAGGTGACCGGGGAGCTGTTTTTT
j_gene: TRBJ2-2; d_gene: TRBD1; v_gene: TRBV6-2/TRBV6-3; abundance: many; CDR3aa: CASKGQGHGELFF; CDR3nt: TGTGCCAGCAAAGGACAGGGCCACGGGGAGCTGTTTTTT
j_gene: TRBJ2-7; d_gene: -; v_gene: TRBV11-2; abundance: -; CDR3aa: CASHLDIKHEQYF; CDR3nt: TGTGCCAGCCACTTAGATATCAAGCACGAGCAGTACTTC
j_gene: TRBJ2-1; d_gene: TRBD2; v_gene: TRBV7-2; abundance: many; CDR3aa: CASSLGTSGTSYNEQFF; CDR3nt: TGTGCCAGCAGCTTAGGTACTAGCGGTACTTCCTACAATGAGCAGTTCTTC
j_gene: TRBJ1-1; d_gene: -; v_gene: TRBV18; abundance: many; CDR3aa: CASLSLLSQGTDTEAFF; CDR3nt: TGTGCCAGCTTGTCCCTACTTAGTCAGGGGACTGACACTGAAGCTTTCTTT
j_gene: TRBJ2-1; d_gene: TRBD1; v_gene: TRBV7-6; abundance: many; CDR3aa: CASSLNRGRGLGRNEQFF; CDR3nt: TGTGCCAGCAGCTTAAACAGGGGGCGGGGGCTAGGACGAAATGAGCAGTTCTTC
j_gene: TRBJ1-5; d_gene: TRBD1; v_gene: TRBV20-1; abundance: many; CDR3aa: CSASVTGPGQPQHF; CDR3nt: TGCAGTGCTAGTGTGACAGGGCCCGGTCAGCCCCAGCATTTT
j_gene: TRBJ1-1; d_gene: -; v_gene: TRBV7-2; abundance: -; CDR3aa: CASSLGCYTEAFF; CDR3nt: TGTGCCAGCAGCTTAGGTTGTTACACTGAAGCTTTCTTT